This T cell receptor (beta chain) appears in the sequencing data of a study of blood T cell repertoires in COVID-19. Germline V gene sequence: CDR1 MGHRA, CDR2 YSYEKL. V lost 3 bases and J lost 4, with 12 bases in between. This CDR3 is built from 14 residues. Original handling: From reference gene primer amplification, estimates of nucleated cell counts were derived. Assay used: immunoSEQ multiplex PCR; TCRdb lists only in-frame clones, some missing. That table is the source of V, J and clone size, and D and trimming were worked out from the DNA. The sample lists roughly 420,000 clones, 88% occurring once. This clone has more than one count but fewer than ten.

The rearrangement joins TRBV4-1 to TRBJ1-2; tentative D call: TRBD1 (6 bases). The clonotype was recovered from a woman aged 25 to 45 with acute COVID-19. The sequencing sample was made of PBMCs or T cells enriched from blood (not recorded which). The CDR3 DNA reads TGCGCCAGCAGCCACCTCGGACAGAGCTATGGCTACACCTTC. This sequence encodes CASSHLGQSYGYTF.